The 8 T cell receptor beta chains below were found in one sample sequenced in a study of cytomegalovirus exposure and HLA in healthy donors. PCR involved 60 Vbeta and 13 Jbeta primers. Data came from immunoSEQ multiplex PCR; TCRdb stores just in-frame clones and leaves some out. The sample contains approximately 140,000 clones, about three fifths of which appear only once. Input material: PBMCs. The source of these receptors is a woman aged 60-75 years in good health and CMV-seropositive.

The V call is TRBV7-9, the J call TRBJ1-6; perhaps TRBD1 as D (6 bases). Germline V CDR1 and CDR2: SEHNR, FQNEAQ (reference sequence). V was trimmed by 5 bases and J by 7 bases, leaving 15 bases between them. CDR3 size: 15 residues. The CDR3 protein is CASSALGGLNSPLHF. The CDR3 nucleotides read TGTGCCAGCAGCGCCCTCGGGGGGCTAAATTCACCCCTCCACTTT.

This clone was detected a few times. V gene TRBV5-6 combines with J gene TRBJ2-3; TRBD1 matches 11 bases. The V gene's germline CDR1 is SGHDT and CDR2 YYEEEE. This CDR3 spans 14 amino acids. V gave up 4 bases and J gave up 4 bases; unmatched junction bases: 2. The CDR3 is CASSQGQGADTQYF. CDR3 nucleotides: TGTGCCAGCAGCCAGGGACAGGGGGCAGATACGCAGTATTTT.

V gene TRBV7-6 combines with J gene TRBJ2-1; possible D gene TRBD1, 5 bases. The germline CDR1 and CDR2 sequences are SGHVS and FNYEAQ. The CDR3 totals 13 residues. Trimming pared 0 bases from V and 6 bases from J, leaving 6 bases between. The CDR3 bases are TGTGCCAGCAGCTTAGCGCAGGGCAATGAGCAGTTCTTC. It translates to CASSLAQGNEQFF.

This chain uses TRBV18 with TRBJ2-7, with 8 positions matching TRBD1. V lost 6 bases and J lost 3; bases outside the gene matches: 4. The CDR3 runs 13 residues. Germline V CDR1 and CDR2: KGHSH, LQKENI. CDR3 sequence reads: CASSLTGGYEQYF. In nucleotides, the CDR3 is TGTGCCAGCTCCCTTACAGGGGGCTACGAGCAGTACTTC.

This clone was detected a few times. V is TRBV9 and J is TRBJ2-7; 12 bases fit TRBD2. CDR3 length: 15 residues. Unmatched junction bases numbered 9, after V lost 4 bases and J lost 7 bases. Germline values: CDR1 SGDLS, CDR2 YYNGEE. This CDR3 reads CASSPRLAGEDEQYF. CDR3 bases: TGTGCCAGCAGCCCCCGACTAGCGGGAGAAGATGAGCAGTACTTC.

This clone was seen more than once but under ten times. The V gene is TRBV27, the J gene TRBJ1-2, with 7 bases that match TRBD1. The length of the CDR3 is 14 residues. V lost 2 bases to trimming and J lost 4 bases; unmatched junction nucleotides: 4. CDR1 and CDR2 (germline): MNHEY, SMNVEV (reference sequence). CDR3 in amino acids: CASSLRPGGYGYTF. CDR3 DNA sequence: TGTGCCAGCAGTTTAAGACCAGGGGGCTATGGCTACACCTTC.

The chain recombines TRBV6-1 with TRBJ2-3; TRBD1 is a possible D gene (5 bases). The CDR3 runs to 15 residues. Germline lookup yields CDR1 MNHNS and CDR2 SASEGT. Trimming stripped 1 base from V and 6 bases from J, with 14 bases between. In DNA, the CDR3 is TGTGCCAGCAGTGAAGGAAGGGGCGATTGGGATACGCAGTATTTT. This gives the protein CASSEGRGDWDTQYF.

In this sample, this clone turned up a few times. This chain joins TRBV4-3 and TRBJ1-1, with D maybe TRBD1 (5 bases). Per germline, CDR1 LGHNA and CDR2 YSLEER. The CDR3 is made up of 15 amino acids. V was shortened by 0 bases and J by 4 bases, with 12 bases between the two germline ends. The CDR3 DNA is TGCGCCAGCAGCCAAGATTTGGCAGGGCCCACTGAAGCTTTCTTT. It specifies CASSQDLAGPTEAFF.